Listed below are T cell receptor beta chains from one sample, sequenced in a study of T cell responses to AZD1222 COVID-19 vaccine. Produced via immunoSEQ multiplex PCR; TCRdb's table is partial and in-frame only. Of about 130,000 clones in the sample, 85% to 90% were seen once. The material sequenced was peripheral blood, taken on day 0 of AZD1222 vaccination. Receptor source: an adult in good health. Each CDR3 is given with its conserved first and last residue. Each record gives: clone size, V gene, D gene, J gene, CDR3 DNA, CDR3 protein. D genes are given only for firm matches. The size of a clone is reported for some rows only, either as once, few or many, or as a class for expanded clones.

NA	TRBV7-2	NA	TRBJ2-2	TGTGCCAGCAGCTTAGGAGAGGGCACCGGGGAGCTGTTTTTT	CASSLGEGTGELFF
NA	TRBV4-2	NA	TRBJ2-3	TGTGCCAGCAGCCTACAGGGGACTATTCCAGATACGCAGTATTTT	CASSLQGTIPDTQYF
NA	TRBV11-2	TRBD1	TRBJ2-4	TGTGCCAGCAGCTCGGACAGGACGACCCAACACATTCAGTACTTC	CASSSDRTTQHIQYF
NA	TRBV30	NA	TRBJ1-5	TGTGCCTGGAGTGGCCAATTCTATAGCAATCAGCCCCAGCATTTT	CAWSGQFYSNQPQHF
NA	TRBV30	TRBD1	TRBJ1-5	TGTGCCTGGAGTCAAGGACAGGGAAACCAGCCCCAGCATTTT	CAWSQGQGNQPQHF
few	TRBV2	NA	TRBJ1-6	TGTGCCAGCAGTCAAGAGGGAGTGGGCAATTCACCCCTCCACTTT	CASSQEGVGNSPLHF
NA	TRBV11-2	NA	TRBJ2-1	TGTGCCAGCAGCTTGGGGCCCCTAGTTGGTGAGCAGTTCTTC	CASSLGPLVGEQFF
NA	TRBV7-9	NA	TRBJ2-2	TGTGCCAGCAGCTCGACAGTCACCGGGGAGCTGTTTTTT	CASSSTVTGELFF
NA	TRBV28	TRBD1	TRBJ1-2	TGTGCCAGCAGTTTAGGGACAGGTCGGGGCTACACCTTC	CASSLGTGRGYTF
NA	TRBV7-9	NA	TRBJ1-2	TGTGCCAGCAGCTTCCGAAGGTTCGGGACCGAGAACTATGGCTACACCTTC	CASSFRRFGTENYGYTF
NA	TRBV6-5	NA	TRBJ1-2	TGTGCCAGCAGTTACATGGGGAGGGACGGCTACACCTTC	CASSYMGRDGYTF
NA	TRBV6-5	NA	TRBJ2-7	TGTGCCAGCAGTTGGGACTCCTACGAGCAGTACTTC	CASSWDSYEQYF
NA	TRBV10-3	TRBD1	TRBJ2-7	TGTGCCATCAGTTCACAGGGGGGAACTTCGAACGAGCAGTACTTC	CAISSQGGTSNEQYF
NA	TRBV11-3	NA	TRBJ2-2	TGTGCCAGCAGCTCTCGAGACACCGGGGAGCTGTTTTTT	CASSSRDTGELFF
NA	TRBV7-9	NA	TRBJ1-2	TGTGCCAGCAGCTTAGGTCAGGACGCCGATGGCTACACCTTC	CASSLGQDADGYTF
once	TRBV6-5	TRBD1	TRBJ1-3	TGTGCCAGCAAGACGGGACAGGGGAGAAACACCATATATTTT	CASKTGQGRNTIYF